The sequence of this T cell receptor (beta chain) was determined in a study of cytomegalovirus exposure and HLA in healthy donors. Study-wide findings and caveats: Cytomegalovirus status was reportedly diagnosed by the classifier with high specificity and sensitivity. Reportedly, fewer N-insertions than the approximately 690-donor mean appeared in an Asian-associated ancestry cluster in a later analysis.

A note on this clone: No antigen is known for it.

Researchers ran the PCR with 60 Vbeta and 13 Jbeta primers. The assay was immunoSEQ multiplex PCR, and TCRdb's table has in-frame clones only and misses some. This sample carries about 90,000 clones, more than 65% of them seen once, and the ten largest clones take around 15%. V lost 6 bases and J 0 bases, leaving 11 bases between the germline ends. Germline loops: CDR1 MNHEY, CDR2 SVGAGI. The CDR3 totals 15 residues. The chain is built from TRBV6-5 and TRBJ2-2; no firm D call. What was sequenced was PBMCs. This receptor was obtained from a woman in her late teens or twenties in good health and CMV-seropositive. The CDR3 coding sequence is TGTGCCAGCAGGGAGAGGTACGCGAACACCGGGGAGCTGTTTTTT. Encoded protein: CASRERYANTGELFF.